The 17 T cell receptor beta chains below all came from one sample that was sequenced in a study of blood T cell repertoires in COVID-19. Profiling relied on immunoSEQ multiplex PCR, and the TCRdb table lists in-frame clones only, not all of them. The sample includes about 180,000 clones, 70% to 90% of them seen just once. Sequenced: peripheral blood. The source of these receptors is a man aged 55 to 70 with acute or convalescent COVID-19.

The chain has TRBV7-2 and TRBJ2-1, with 11 bases matching TRBD2. V shed 4 bases and J 9 bases; nucleotides not matched to a gene: 8. The length of the CDR3 is 15 residues. Germline CDR1 is SGHTA and CDR2 is FQGNSA. Here the CDR3 DNA reads TGTGCCAGCAGCTCAACTAGCGGGAGTAAAGTTGAGCAGTTCTTC. Its translation is CASSSTSGSKVEQFF.

Comments on this clone: The same CDR3 also results from other DNA sequences found in this sample. This chain connects TRBV28 to TRBJ1-2, with D uncertain. In germline, CDR1 is MDHEN, CDR2 SYDVKM. This CDR3 has 12 amino acids. V was pared by 3 bases and J by 4 bases, with 6 bases between. CDR3: CASSFSGYGYTF. The DNA for the CDR3 is TGTGCCAGCAGTTTCAGCGGCTATGGCTACACCTTC.

The gene calls are TRBV10-3 and TRBJ2-7; D remains ambiguous. CDR3 length: 14 residues. Germline V gene sequence: CDR1 ENHRY, CDR2 SYGVKD. Between the trimmed V and J ends, which lost 3 bases and 7 bases, there was a span of 16 bases. The CDR3 is CAISDRNRPWEQYF. In DNA, the CDR3 is TGTGCCATCAGTGATCGAAACAGACCCTGGGAGCAGTACTTC.

The chain recombines TRBV9 with TRBJ2-5; tentatively, D is TRBD2 (6 bases). The CDR3 is 18 amino acids. Germline V gives CDR1 SGDLS, CDR2 YYNGEE. Trimming shortened V by 4 bases and J by 4 bases, and 26 bases separated the two germline ends. This chain's CDR3 is CASSFPTGTDHLGETQYF. The CDR3 DNA sequence: TGTGCCAGCAGCTTCCCGACCGGGACTGATCACTTAGGAGAGACCCAGTACTTC.

The genes are TRBV6-6 and TRBJ2-7, with D possibly TRBD2 on 6 matching bases. V was clipped by 7 bases and J by 6 bases, with 16 bases between them. The germline gives CDR1 MNHNY, CDR2 SVGAGI (reference sequence). This CDR3 has 13 amino acids. CDR3 sequence (DNA): TGTGCCAGCATTCTGGACGGGGAGGCCGAGCAGTACTTC. The encoded protein is CASILDGEAEQYF.

The chain recombines TRBV3-1 (or the pseudogene TRBV3-2) with TRBJ2-1; D possibly corresponds to TRBD1 (5 bases). Germline CDR1 LGHDT, CDR2 YNNKEL (reference sequence). Trimming took off 1 base at V and 6 bases at J, with 10 bases between the two ends. CDR3 length: 14 amino acids. The DNA for the CDR3 is TGTGCCAGCAGCCAAGGTTCAGGGCGCAATGAGCAGTTCTTC. Translation gives CASSQGSGRNEQFF.

The chain recombines TRBV28 with TRBJ1-5; TRBD1 aligns across 9 bases. The CDR3 has 15 amino acids. The V and J ends lost 3 bases and 5 bases, in that order; junction bases with no gene match: 5. Germline CDR1 and CDR2: MDHEN and SYDVKM. The CDR3 DNA sequence: TGTGCCAGCAGTTTGCGGACAGGGGAGGATCAGCCCCAGCATTTT. It is translated as CASSLRTGEDQPQHF.

The table lists this clone with a count of one. For the CDR3, the DNA is TGTGCCAGCAGCCCGAAAAGTCAGGGTGACCAAGAGACCCAGTACTTC. Its translation is CASSPKSQGDQETQYF. The rearrangement uses TRBV4-2 and TRBJ2-5, with D possibly TRBD1 on 5 matching bases. CDR1 is LGHNA and CDR2 is YNFKEQ in the germline V gene. The V gene lost 4 bases and the J gene lost 0 bases, with 15 bases spanning the gap. The CDR3 has 16 amino acids.

V is TRBV5-6 and J is TRBJ1-2; no definite D call. This CDR3 contains 14 residues. Germline assignment: CDR1 SGHDT and CDR2 YYEEEE. Trimming removed 4 bases at V and 4 bases at J, with 14 bases between. The CDR3 reads CASSPRSGTYGYTF. DNA for the CDR3: TGTGCCAGCAGCCCCCGGTCTGGTACCTATGGCTACACCTTC.

The chain uses TRBV28 and TRBJ1-2; 7 bases are a match to TRBD1. CDR1 is MDHEN and CDR2 is SYDVKM in the germline V gene. The CDR3 totals 15 residues. Losses at the gene ends were 6 bases for V and 2 bases for J; bases not matched to a gene: 9. Here the CDR3 DNA reads TGTGCCAGCAGCCAGGCAGGGGGTGTGAACTATGGCTACACCTTC. This sequence encodes CASSQAGGVNYGYTF.

The J gene is TRBJ1-2, the V gene TRBV24-1; D is unresolved. The V end was cut by 5 bases, the J end by 2 bases, with 8 bases between. Germline CDR1 is KGHDR and CDR2 is SFDVKD. CDR3 length: 13 amino acids. The CDR3 region is CATSVEENYGYTF. CDR3 coding DNA: TGTGCCACCAGTGTAGAAGAGAACTATGGCTACACCTTC.

The chain links TRBV19 to TRBJ2-2; D is uncertain. The V and J ends lost 3 bases and 2 bases respectively, with 10 bases between them. Germline V gives CDR1 LNHDA, CDR2 SQIVND (reference sequence). The CDR3 has 15 residues. Here the CDR3 DNA reads TGTGCCAGTAGTATCGTGTCTACTAACACCGGGGAGCTGTTTTTT. It yields the protein CASSIVSTNTGELFF. The full variable domain, with the rest looked up from reference TRBV19 and TRBJ2-2, is DGGITQSPKYLFRKEGQNVTLSCEQNLNHDAMYWYRQDPGQGLRLIYYSQIVNDFQKGDIAEGYSVSREKKESFPLTVTSAQKNPTAFYLCASSIVSTNTGELFFGEGSRLTVL.

This clone was observed once. The V gene is TRBV3-1 (or the pseudogene TRBV3-2), the J gene TRBJ2-3, with D possibly matching TRBD2 (6 bases). The germline CDR1 and CDR2 sequences are LGHDT and YNNKEL (reference sequence). V lost 0 bases, J lost 2 bases, and 15 bases lay in between. This CDR3 contains 17 residues. The CDR3 sequence is CASSQEGAGHITDTQYF. The CDR3 nucleotides read TGTGCCAGCAGCCAAGAAGGAGCGGGTCATATCACAGATACGCAGTATTTT.

The chain uses TRBV7-9 and TRBJ1-4; 12 bases map to TRBD1. V shed 3 bases and J 8 bases; nucleotides not matched to a gene: 7. The germline V gene encodes CDR1 SEHNR and CDR2 FQNEAQ (reference sequence). CDR3 size: 16 residues. The CDR3 loop is CASSFEGTGGKEKLFF. CDR3 coding DNA: TGTGCCAGCAGCTTCGAAGGGACAGGGGGCAAAGAAAAACTGTTTTTT.

This rearrangement joins TRBV3-1 (or the pseudogene TRBV3-2) to TRBJ1-1, with D tentatively TRBD1 (5 bases). The CDR3 loop spans 15 amino acids. Germline CDR1 reads LGHDT; CDR2 reads YNNKEL (reference sequence). The V and J ends lost 2 bases and 1 base respectively, with 11 bases between them. CDR3 nucleotides: TGTGCCAGCAGCCAATTCTCGGGGGGGAACACTGAAGCTTTCTTT. Protein: CASSQFSGGNTEAFF.

The chain couples TRBV19 to TRBJ1-5; TRBD1 is a possible D gene (5 bases). CDR1 is LNHDA, CDR2 SQIVND, per germline (reference sequence). This CDR3 spans 18 amino acids. V was shortened by 3 bases and J by 4 bases, with 22 bases between the two germline ends. The CDR3 is CASSILGRGGERNQPQHF. CDR3 bases: TGTGCCAGTAGTATTCTCGGAAGAGGAGGGGAGAGAAATCAGCCCCAGCATTTT.

The chain links TRBV18 to TRBJ2-1; 9 bases agree with TRBD1. The CDR3 is 15 amino acids. The V segment lost 6 bases and the J segment 7 bases; nucleotides outside the gene matches: 10. CDR1 and CDR2 (germline): KGHSH, LQKENI. The CDR3 nucleotides are TGTGCCAGCTCGCGACCGGGACAGGGCGGAAATGAGCAGTTCTTC. It is translated as CASSRPGQGGNEQFF. The full variable domain, with the rest looked up from reference TRBV18 and TRBJ2-1, is NAGVMQNPRHLVRRRGQEARLRCSPMKGHSHVYWYRQLPEEGLKFMVYLQKENIIDESGMPKERFSAEFPKEGPSILRIQQVVRGDSAAYFCASSRPGQGGNEQFFGPGTRLTVL.